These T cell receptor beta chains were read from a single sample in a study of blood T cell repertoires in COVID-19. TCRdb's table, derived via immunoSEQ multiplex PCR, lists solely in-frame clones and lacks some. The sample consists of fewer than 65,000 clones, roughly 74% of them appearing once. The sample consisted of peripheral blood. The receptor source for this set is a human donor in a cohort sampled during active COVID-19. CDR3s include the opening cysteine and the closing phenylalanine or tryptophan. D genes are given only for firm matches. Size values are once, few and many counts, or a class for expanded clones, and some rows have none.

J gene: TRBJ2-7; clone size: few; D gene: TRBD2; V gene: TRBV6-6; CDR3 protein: CASSPTSGGLWQYF; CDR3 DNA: TGTGCCAGCAGCCCGACTAGCGGGGGCCTCTGGCAGTACTTC
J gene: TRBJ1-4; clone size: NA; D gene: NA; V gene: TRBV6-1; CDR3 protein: CASSGFPLGVTREKLFF; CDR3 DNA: TGTGCCAGCAGTGGTTTCCCCCTCGGGGTGACGAGGGAAAAACTGTTTTTT
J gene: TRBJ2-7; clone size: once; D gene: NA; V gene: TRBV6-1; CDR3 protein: CASSDQRTSYEQYF; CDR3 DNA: TGTGCCAGCAGTGATCAGCGGACCTCCTACGAGCAGTACTTC
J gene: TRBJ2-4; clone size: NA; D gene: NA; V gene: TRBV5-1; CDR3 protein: CASSPLAKNIQYF; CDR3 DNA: TGCGCCAGCAGTCCACTAGCCAAAAACATTCAGTACTTC
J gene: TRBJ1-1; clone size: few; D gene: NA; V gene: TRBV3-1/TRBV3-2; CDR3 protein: CASSKRATNTEAFF; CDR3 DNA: TGTGCCAGCTCCAAGAGGGCCACCAACACTGAAGCTTTCTTT
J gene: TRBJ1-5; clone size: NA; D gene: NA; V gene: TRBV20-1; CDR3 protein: CSASMAPSGSNQPQHF; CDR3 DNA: TGCAGTGCTAGTATGGCGCCCTCGGGTAGCAATCAGCCCCAGCATTTT
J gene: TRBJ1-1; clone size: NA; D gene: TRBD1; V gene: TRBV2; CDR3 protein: CASPATGETEAFF; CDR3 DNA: TGTGCCAGCCCGGCCACAGGGGAGACTGAAGCTTTCTTT
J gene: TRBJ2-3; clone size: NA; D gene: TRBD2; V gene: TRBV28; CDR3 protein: CASSPRGTTTDTQYF; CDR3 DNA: TGTGCCAGCAGCCCTCGGGGGACTACCACAGATACGCAGTATTTT
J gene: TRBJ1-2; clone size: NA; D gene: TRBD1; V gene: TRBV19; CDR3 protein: CASSTTTGFGGYTF; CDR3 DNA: TGTGCCAGTAGTACCACGACAGGGTTCGGTGGCTACACCTTC
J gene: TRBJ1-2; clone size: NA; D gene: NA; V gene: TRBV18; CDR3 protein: CASSPTSTPANYGYTF; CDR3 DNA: TGTGCCAGCTCACCAACTTCCACTCCGGCTAACTATGGCTACACCTTC
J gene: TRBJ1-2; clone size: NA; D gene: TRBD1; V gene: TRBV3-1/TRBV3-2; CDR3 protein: CASSQPPGQGGYGYTF; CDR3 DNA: TGTGCCAGCAGCCAACCACCGGGACAGGGTGGATATGGCTACACCTTC
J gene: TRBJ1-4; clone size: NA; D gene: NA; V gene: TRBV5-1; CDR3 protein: CASSLDGDPETITNEKLFF; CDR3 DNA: TGCGCCAGCAGCTTAGACGGAGACCCGGAGACGATCACTAATGAAAAACTGTTTTTT
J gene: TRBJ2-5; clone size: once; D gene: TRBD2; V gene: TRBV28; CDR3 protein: CASSPLTSGQKETQYF; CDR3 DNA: TGTGCCAGCAGTCCGCTGACTAGCGGGCAAAAAGAGACCCAGTACTTC
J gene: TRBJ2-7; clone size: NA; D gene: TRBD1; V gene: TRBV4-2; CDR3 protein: CASSQPGTGEKGEQYF; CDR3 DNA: TGTGCCAGCAGCCAGCCCGGGACAGGGGAAAAAGGCGAGCAGTACTTC